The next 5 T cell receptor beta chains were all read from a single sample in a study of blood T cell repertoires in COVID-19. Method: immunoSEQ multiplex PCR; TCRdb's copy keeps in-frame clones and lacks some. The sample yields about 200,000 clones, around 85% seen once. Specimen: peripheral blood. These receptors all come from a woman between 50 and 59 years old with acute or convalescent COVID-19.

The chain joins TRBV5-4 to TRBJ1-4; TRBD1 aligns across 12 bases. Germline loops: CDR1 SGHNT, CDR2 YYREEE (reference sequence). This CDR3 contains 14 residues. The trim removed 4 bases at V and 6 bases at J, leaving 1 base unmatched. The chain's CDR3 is CASSRDRGHEKLFF. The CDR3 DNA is TGTGCCAGCAGCCGGGACAGGGGGCATGAAAAACTGTTTTTT.

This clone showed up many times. CDR3 sequence: CASSGFLRGSNQPQHF. CDR3 nucleotides: TGTGCCAGCAGTGGGTTTTTGCGGGGTAGCAATCAGCCCCAGCATTTT. The chain carries TRBV28 and TRBJ1-5; D ambiguous. This CDR3 region has 16 residues. Trimming cost V 5 bases and J 0 bases, with 14 bases left between them. Germline CDR1 MDHEN, CDR2 SYDVKM.

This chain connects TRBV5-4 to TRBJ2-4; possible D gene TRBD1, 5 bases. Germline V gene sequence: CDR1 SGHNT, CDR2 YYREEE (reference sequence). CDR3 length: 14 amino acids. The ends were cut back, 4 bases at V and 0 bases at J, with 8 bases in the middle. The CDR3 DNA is TGTGCCAGCAGCGGCGGACAAGCCAAAAACATTCAGTACTTC. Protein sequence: CASSGGQAKNIQYF. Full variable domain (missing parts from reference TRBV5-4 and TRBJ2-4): ETGVTQSPTHLIKTRGQQVTLRCSSQSGHNTVSWYQQALGQGPQFIFQYYREEENGRGNFPPRFSGLQFPNYSSELNVNALELDDSALYLCASSGGQAKNIQYFGAGTRLSVL.

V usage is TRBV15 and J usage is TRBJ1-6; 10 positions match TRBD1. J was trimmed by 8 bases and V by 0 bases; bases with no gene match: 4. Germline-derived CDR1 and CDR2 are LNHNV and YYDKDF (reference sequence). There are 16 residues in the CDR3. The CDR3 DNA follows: TGTGCCACCAGCAGAGATTCAGGACAGGGGGATTCACCCCTCCACTTT. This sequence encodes CATSRDSGQGDSPLHF. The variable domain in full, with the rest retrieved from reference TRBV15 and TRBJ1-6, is DAMVIQNPRYQVTQFGKPVTLSCSQTLNHNVMYWYQQKSSQAPKLLFHYYDKDFNNEADTPDNFQSRRPNTSFCFLDIRSPGLGDTAMYLCATSRDSGQGDSPLHFGNGTRLTVT.

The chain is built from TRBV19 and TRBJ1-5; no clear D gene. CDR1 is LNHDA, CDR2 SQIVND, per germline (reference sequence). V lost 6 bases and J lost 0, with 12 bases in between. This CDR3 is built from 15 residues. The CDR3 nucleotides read TGTGCCAGTAGGTTCGAGGTGACTAGCAATCAGCCCCAGCATTTT. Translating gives CASRFEVTSNQPQHF.